This TCR beta chain was profiled in a study of blood T cell repertoires in COVID-19. CDR1 is SGHTA, CDR2 FQGNSA, per germline. Trimming cost V 4 bases and J 1 base; bases outside gene matches: 4. The length of the CDR3 is 14 residues. Assay: immunoSEQ multiplex PCR; the TCRdb copy retains only in-frame clones and omits some. Altogether some 200,000 clones are present, roughly 90% being singletons, with the ten largest covering over 9.5%. Input material: peripheral blood. The gene calls are TRBV7-2 and TRBJ2-7; 7 nucleotides agree with TRBD1. The TCR comes from a woman aged 55-69 years with COVID-19, enrolled during active disease. CDR3 DNA: TGTGCCAGCAGCTGGTCGGACAGGTCCTACGAGCAGTACTTC. Protein sequence: CASSWSDRSYEQYF. The full variable domain, in which reference TRBV7-2 and TRBJ2-7 provide the parts outside the CDR3, is GAGVSQSPSNKVTEKGKDVELRCDPISGHTALYWYRQSLGQGLEFLIYFQGNSAPDKSGLPSDRFSAERTGGSVSTLTIQRTQQEDSAVYLCASSWSDRSYEQYFGPGTRLTVT.